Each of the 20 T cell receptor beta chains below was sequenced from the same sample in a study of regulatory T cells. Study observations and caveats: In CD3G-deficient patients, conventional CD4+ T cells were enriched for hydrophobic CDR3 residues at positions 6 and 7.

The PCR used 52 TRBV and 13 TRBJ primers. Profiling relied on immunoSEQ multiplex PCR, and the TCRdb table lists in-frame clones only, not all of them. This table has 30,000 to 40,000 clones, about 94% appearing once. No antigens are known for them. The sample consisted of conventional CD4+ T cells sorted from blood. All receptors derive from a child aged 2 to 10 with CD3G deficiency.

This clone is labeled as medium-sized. CDR3 bases: TGTGCCAGCAGTCCCGGGACTAGCGGGATGTATGAGCAGTTCTTC. Its translation is CASSPGTSGMYEQFF. The chain joins TRBV6-1 to TRBJ2-1; 13 bases agree with TRBD2. J was trimmed by 8 bases and V by 5 bases; bases with no gene match: 6. Germline V gives CDR1 MNHNS, CDR2 SASEGT. This CDR3 region has 15 residues.

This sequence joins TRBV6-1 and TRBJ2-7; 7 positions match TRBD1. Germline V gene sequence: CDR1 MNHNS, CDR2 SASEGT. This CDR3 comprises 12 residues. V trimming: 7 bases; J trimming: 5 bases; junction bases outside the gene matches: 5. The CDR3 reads CASKRTGHEQYF. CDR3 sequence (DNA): TGTGCCAGCAAACGGACAGGACACGAGCAGTACTTC.

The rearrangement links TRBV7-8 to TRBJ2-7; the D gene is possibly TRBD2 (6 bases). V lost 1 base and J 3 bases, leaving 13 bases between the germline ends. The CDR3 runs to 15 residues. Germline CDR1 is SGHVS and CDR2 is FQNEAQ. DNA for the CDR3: TGTGCCAGCAGCTTAGAGTCCTCCGGGGGCTACGAGCAGTACTTC. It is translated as CASSLESSGGYEQYF.

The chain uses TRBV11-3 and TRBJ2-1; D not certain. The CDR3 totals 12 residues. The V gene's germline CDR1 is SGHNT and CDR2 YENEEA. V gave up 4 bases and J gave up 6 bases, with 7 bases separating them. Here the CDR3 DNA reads TGTGCCAGCAGCTGGTTGGGCAATGAGCAGTTCTTC. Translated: CASSWLGNEQFF. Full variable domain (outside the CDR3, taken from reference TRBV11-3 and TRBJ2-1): EAGVVQSPRYKIIEKKQPVAFWCNPISGHNTLYWYLQNLGQGPELLIRYENEEAVDDSQLPKDRFSAERLKGVDSTLKIQPAELGDSAVYLCASSWLGNEQFFGPGTRLTVL.

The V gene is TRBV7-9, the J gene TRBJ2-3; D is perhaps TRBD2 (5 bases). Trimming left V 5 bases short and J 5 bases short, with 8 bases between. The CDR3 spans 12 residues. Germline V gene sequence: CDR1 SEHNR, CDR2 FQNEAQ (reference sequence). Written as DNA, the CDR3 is TGTGCCAGCAGCCGGACTGGAGATACGCAGTATTTT. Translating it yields CASSRTGDTQYF.

In nucleotides, the CDR3 is TGTGCCAGCCAAAAGAGACAGGAAGAGACCCAGTACTTC. This encodes CASQKRQEETQYF. This sequence joins TRBV7-9 and TRBJ2-5; maybe TRBD1 (6 bases). The CDR3 sequence is 13 residues long. Germline V lookup: CDR1 SEHNR, CDR2 FQNEAQ (reference sequence). Trimming left V 8 bases short and J 3 bases short, with 13 bases between.

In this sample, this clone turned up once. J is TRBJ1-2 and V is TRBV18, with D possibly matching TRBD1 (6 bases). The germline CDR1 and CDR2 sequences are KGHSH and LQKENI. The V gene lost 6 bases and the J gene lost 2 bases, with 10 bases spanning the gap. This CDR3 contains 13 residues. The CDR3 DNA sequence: TGTGCCAGCTCCTCAGGGGCCAACTATGGCTACACCTTC. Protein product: CASSSGANYGYTF.

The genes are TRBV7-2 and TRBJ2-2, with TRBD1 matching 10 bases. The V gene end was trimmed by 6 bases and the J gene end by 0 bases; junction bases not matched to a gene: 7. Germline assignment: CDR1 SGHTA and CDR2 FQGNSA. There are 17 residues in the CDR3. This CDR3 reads CASRDRGFKPNTGELFF. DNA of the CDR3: TGTGCCAGCAGGGACAGGGGGTTTAAACCGAACACCGGGGAGCTGTTTTTT.

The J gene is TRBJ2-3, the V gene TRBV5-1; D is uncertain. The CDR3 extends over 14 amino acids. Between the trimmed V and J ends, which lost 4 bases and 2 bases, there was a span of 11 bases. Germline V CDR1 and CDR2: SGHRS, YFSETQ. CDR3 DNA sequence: TGCGCCAGCAGCCAAAGGAGCGACACAGATACGCAGTATTTT. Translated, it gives CASSQRSDTDTQYF.

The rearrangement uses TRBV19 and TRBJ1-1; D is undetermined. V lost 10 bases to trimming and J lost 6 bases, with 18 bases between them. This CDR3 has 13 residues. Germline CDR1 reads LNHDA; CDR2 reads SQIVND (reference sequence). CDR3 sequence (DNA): TGTGCCACCGCGGGCCAGAGAGGCTCTGAAGCTTTCTTT. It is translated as CATAGQRGSEAFF.

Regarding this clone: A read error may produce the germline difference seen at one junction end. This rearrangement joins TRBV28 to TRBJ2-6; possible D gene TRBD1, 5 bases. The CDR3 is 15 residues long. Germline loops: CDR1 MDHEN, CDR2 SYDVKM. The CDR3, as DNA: TGTGCCAGCAAAGGGGAAGGGGCTGGGTCCAACGTCCTGACTTTC. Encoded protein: CASKGEGAGSNVLTF.

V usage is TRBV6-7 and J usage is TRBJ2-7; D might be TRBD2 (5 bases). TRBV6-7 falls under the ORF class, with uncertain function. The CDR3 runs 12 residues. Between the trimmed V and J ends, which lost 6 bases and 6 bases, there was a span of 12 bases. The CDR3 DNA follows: TGTGCCAGCAGATCACTAGTCGGCGAGCAGTACTTC. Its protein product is CASRSLVGEQYF.

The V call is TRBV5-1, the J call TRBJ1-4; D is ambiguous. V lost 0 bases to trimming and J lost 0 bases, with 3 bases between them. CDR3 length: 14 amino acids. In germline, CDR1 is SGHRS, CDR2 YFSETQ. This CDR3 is CASSLGTTNEKLFF. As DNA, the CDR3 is TGCGCCAGCAGCTTGGGCACAACTAATGAAAAACTGTTTTTT. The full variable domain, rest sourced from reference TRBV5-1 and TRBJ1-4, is KAGVTQTPRYLIKTRGQQVTLSCSPISGHRSVSWYQQTPGQGLQFLFEYFSETQRNKGNFPGRFSGRQFSNSRSEMNVSTLELGDSALYLCASSLGTTNEKLFFGSGTQLSVL.

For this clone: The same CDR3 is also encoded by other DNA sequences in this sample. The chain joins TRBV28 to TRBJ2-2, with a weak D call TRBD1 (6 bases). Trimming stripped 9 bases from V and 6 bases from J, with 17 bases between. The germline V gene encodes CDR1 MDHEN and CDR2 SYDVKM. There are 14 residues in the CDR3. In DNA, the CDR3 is TGTGCCAGTAGGGCAGGGGTAGGGTCCGGGGAGCTGTTTTTT. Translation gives CASRAGVGSGELFF.

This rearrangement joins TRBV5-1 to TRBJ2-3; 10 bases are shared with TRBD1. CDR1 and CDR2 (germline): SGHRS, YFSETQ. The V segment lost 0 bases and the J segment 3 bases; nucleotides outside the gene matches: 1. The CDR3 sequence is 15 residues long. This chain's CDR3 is CASSLGQGATDTQYF. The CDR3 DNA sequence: TGCGCCAGCAGCTTGGGACAGGGGGCAACAGATACGCAGTATTTT.

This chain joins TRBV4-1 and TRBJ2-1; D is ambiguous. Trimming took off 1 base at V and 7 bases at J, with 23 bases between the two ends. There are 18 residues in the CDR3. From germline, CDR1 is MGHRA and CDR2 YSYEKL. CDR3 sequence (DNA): TGCGCCAGCAGCCAAGCTGATTCCCTCAGCGAACTGGGAAATGAGCAGTTCTTC. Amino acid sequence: CASSQADSLSELGNEQFF.

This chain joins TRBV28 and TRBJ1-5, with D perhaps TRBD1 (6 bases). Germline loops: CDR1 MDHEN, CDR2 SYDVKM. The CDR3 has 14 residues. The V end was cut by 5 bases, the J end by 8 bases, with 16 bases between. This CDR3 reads CASSERGAEEPQHF. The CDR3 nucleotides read TGTGCCAGCAGTGAGCGGGGGGCCGAAGAGCCCCAGCATTTT.

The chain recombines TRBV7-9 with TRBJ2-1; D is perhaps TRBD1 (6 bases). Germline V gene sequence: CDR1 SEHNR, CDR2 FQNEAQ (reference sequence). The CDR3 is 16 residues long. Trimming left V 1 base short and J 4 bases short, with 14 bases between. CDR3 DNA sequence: TGTGCCAGCAGCTTAGGGGGCAGACAGGAATACAATGAGCAGTTCTTC. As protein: CASSLGGRQEYNEQFF.

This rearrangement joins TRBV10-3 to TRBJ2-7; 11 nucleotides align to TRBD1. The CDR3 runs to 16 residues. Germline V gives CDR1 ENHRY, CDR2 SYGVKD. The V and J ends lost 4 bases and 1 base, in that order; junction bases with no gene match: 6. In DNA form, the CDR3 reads TGTGCCATCAGTGCTCGAGGGGACAGGGGGTCCTACGAGCAGTACTTC. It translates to CAISARGDRGSYEQYF.

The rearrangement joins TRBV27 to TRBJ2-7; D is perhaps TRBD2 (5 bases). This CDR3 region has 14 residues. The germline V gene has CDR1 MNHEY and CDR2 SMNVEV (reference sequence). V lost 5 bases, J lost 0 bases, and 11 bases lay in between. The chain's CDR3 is CASSLHSGSYEQYF. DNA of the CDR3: TGTGCCAGCAGTCTCCACAGCGGCTCCTACGAGCAGTACTTC.